This T cell receptor (beta chain) is from a study of Tregs in tolerant kidney transplant recipients. Only in-frame clones appear in the TCRdb table, and some are missing; sequencing was by immunoSEQ multiplex PCR. The sample shows about 18,000 clones, 82% of them seen only once. As regards this clone: Its cognate antigen is unknown.

The CDR3 length is 12 residues. Germline CDR1 reads SGHNT; CDR2 reads YENEEA. V gave up 1 base and J gave up 4 bases, with 4 bases separating them. Study results and limitations: Validation in larger populations is needed because few patients were studied. Expanding Tregs on activated donor B cells appeared to best identify donor-specific TCRbeta clones.

The specimen was Tregs from blood. The J gene is TRBJ1-2, the V gene TRBV11-3; D ambiguous. This TCR was sampled from a human donor in good health. CDR3 nucleotide sequence: TGTGCCAGCAGCTTAGGCATCTATGGCTACACCTTC. It codes for CASSLGIYGYTF. Full variable domain (outside the CDR3, taken from reference TRBV11-3 and TRBJ1-2): EAGVVQSPRYKIIEKKQPVAFWCNPISGHNTLYWYLQNLGQGPELLIRYENEEAVDDSQLPKDRFSAERLKGVDSTLKIQPAELGDSAVYLCASSLGIYGYTFGSGTRLTVV.